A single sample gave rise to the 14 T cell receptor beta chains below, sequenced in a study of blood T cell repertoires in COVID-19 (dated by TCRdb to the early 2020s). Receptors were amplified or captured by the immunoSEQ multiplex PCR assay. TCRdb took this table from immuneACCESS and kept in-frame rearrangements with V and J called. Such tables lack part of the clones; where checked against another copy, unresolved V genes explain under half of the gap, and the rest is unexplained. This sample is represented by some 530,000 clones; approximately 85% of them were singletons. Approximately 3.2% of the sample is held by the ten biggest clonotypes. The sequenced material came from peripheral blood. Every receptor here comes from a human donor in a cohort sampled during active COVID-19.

CDR3 in amino acids: CASSSSGTGLHNEQFF. CDR3 DNA: TGTGCCAGCAGTTCGTCCGGGACAGGGCTTCACAATGAGCAGTTCTTC. The V call is TRBV28, the J call TRBJ2-1; TRBD1 aligns across 9 bases. This CDR3 has 16 residues. V shed 4 bases and J 5 bases; nucleotides not matched to a gene: 9. Germline-derived CDR1 and CDR2 are MDHEN and SYDVKM.

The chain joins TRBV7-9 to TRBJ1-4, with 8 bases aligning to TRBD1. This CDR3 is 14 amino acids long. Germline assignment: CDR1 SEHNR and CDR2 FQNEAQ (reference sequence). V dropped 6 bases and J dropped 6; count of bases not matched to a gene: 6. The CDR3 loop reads CASSRGQADEKLFF. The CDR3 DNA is TGTGCCAGCAGTCGGGGACAGGCGGATGAAAAACTGTTTTTT.

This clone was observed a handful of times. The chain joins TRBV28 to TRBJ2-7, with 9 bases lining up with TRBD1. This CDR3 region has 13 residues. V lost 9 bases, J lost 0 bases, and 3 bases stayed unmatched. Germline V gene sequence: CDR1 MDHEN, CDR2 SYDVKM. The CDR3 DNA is TGTGCCAGGGGGGACAGGGTCTCCTACGAGCAGTACTTC. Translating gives CARGDRVSYEQYF.

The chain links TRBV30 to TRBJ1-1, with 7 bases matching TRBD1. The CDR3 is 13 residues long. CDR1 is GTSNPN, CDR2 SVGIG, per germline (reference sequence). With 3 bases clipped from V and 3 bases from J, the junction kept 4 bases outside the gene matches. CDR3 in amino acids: CAWRDREYTEAFF. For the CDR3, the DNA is TGTGCCTGGAGAGACAGGGAGTACACTGAAGCTTTCTTT.

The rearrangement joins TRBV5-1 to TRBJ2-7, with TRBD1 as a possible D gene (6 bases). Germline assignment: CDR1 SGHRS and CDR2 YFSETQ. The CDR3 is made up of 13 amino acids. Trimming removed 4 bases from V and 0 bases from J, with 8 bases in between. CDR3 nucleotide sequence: TGCGCCAGCAGCAGGGGGTTCTCCTACGAGCAGTACTTC. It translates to CASSRGFSYEQYF.

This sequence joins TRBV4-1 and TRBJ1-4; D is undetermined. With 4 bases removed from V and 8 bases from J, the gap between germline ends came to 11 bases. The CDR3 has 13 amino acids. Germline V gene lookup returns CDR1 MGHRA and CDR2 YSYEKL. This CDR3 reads CASSRLPEEKLFF. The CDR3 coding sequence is TGCGCCAGCAGCCGGCTCCCCGAAGAAAAACTGTTTTTT.

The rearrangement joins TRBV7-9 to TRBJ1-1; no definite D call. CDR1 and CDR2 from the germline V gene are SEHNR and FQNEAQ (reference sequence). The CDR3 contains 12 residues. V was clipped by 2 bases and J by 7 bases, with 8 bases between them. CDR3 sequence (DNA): TGTGCCAGCAGCTTATCTGGAGTTGAAGCTTTCTTT. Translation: CASSLSGVEAFF.

The DNA of the CDR3 is TGTGCGGCGGACGGGAGCGGGGGGACTGAAGCTTTCTTT. Translating gives CAADGSGGTEAFF. The V and J genes are TRBV6-6 and TRBJ1-1, with TRBD1 as a possible D gene (5 bases). The germline V gene encodes CDR1 MNHNY and CDR2 SVGAGI (reference sequence). The CDR3 loop spans 13 amino acids.

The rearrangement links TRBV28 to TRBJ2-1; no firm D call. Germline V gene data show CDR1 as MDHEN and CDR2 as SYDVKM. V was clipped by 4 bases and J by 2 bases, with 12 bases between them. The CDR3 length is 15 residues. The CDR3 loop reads CASSSGARAYNEQFF. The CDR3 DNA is TGTGCCAGCAGTTCTGGCGCTCGGGCCTACAATGAGCAGTTCTTC. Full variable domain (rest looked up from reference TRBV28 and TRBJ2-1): DVKVTQSSRYLVKRTGEKVFLECVQDMDHENMFWYRQDPGLGLRLIYFSYDVKMKEKGDIPEGYSVSREKKERFSLILESASTNQTSMYLCASSSGARAYNEQFFGPGTRLTVL.

The CDR3 DNA sequence: TGTGCCAGCAGTTTAGTCAGGGGGTTCAATGAAAAACTGTTTTTT. It encodes CASSLVRGFNEKLFF. V usage is TRBV27 and J usage is TRBJ1-4, with 7 bases aligning to TRBD1. The CDR3 contains 15 residues. Trimming at V came to 2 bases and at J to 5 bases, leaving 5 bases not matched to a gene. Germline CDR1 and CDR2: MNHEY and SMNVEV (reference sequence).

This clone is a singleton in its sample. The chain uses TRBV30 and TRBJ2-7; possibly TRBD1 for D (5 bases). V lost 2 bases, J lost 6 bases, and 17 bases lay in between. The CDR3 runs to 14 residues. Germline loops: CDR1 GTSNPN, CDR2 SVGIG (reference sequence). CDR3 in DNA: TGTGCCTGGAGTTTCCAGGGAAGCCTGGGCGAGCAGTACTTC. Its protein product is CAWSFQGSLGEQYF.

The CDR3 DNA follows: TGCGCCAGCAGCCAATCTACTAGCGGGGCGGAAGATACGCAGTATTTT. This gives the protein CASSQSTSGAEDTQYF. V is TRBV4-1 and J is TRBJ2-3; 10 nucleotides line up with TRBD2. CDR3 length: 16 residues. With V trimmed by 2 bases and J by 5 bases, 7 bases remained unmatched. Germline loops: CDR1 MGHRA, CDR2 YSYEKL.

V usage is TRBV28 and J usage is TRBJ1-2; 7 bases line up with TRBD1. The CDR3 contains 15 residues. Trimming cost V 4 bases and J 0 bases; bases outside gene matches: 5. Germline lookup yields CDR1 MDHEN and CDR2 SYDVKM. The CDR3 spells CASSWGQSTNYGYTF. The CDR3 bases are TGTGCCAGCAGTTGGGGACAGAGCACTAACTATGGCTACACCTTC.

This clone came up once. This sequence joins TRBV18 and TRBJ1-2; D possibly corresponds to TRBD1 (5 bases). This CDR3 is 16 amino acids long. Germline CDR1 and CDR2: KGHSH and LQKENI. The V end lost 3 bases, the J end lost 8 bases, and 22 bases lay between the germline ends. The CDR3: CASSPPVSGHRRGYTF. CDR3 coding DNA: TGTGCCAGCTCACCCCCGGTATCAGGGCACCGTAGGGGCTACACCTTC.